These T cell receptor beta chains were read from a single sample in a study of radiation and T cells in renal cell carcinoma. TCRdb's copy holds only in-frame clones and misses some; the assay was immunoSEQ multiplex PCR. Of about 43,000 clones listed, 65% to 85% were seen once; the top ten hold about 30%. The sequencing used blood, collected from a patient whose treatment included radiotherapy and nephrectomy. Source of these receptors: a woman in her seventies with renal cell carcinoma. CDR3s include the opening cysteine and the closing phenylalanine or tryptophan. Each record gives: clone size, D gene, J gene, V gene, CDR3 protein, CDR3 DNA. A D gene is named only where the DNA matches it firmly. Size is stated for part of the rows, as once, few or many counts, or as a class when the clone is expanded.

abundance: NA; d_gene: NA; j_gene: TRBJ1-2; v_gene: TRBV6-1; CDR3aa: CASSDSQFYGYTF; CDR3nt: TGTGCCAGCAGTGATAGTCAGTTCTATGGCTACACCTTC
abundance: NA; d_gene: TRBD2; j_gene: TRBJ2-1; v_gene: TRBV4-3; CDR3aa: CASSQDWGTRPNNEQFF; CDR3nt: TGCGCCAGCAGCCAAGATTGGGGGACTAGACCGAACAATGAGCAGTTCTTC
abundance: NA; d_gene: TRBD2; j_gene: TRBJ2-7; v_gene: TRBV10-3; CDR3aa: CAIRGTRDTYEQYF; CDR3nt: TGTGCCATCAGAGGGACTAGAGATACCTACGAGCAGTACTTC
abundance: NA; d_gene: NA; j_gene: TRBJ2-5; v_gene: TRBV7-9; CDR3aa: CASRPGGLLETQYF; CDR3nt: TGTGCCAGCAGACCCGGGGGGCTATTAGAGACCCAGTACTTC
abundance: NA; d_gene: NA; j_gene: TRBJ1-6; v_gene: TRBV6-5; CDR3aa: CASSYPNSPLHF; CDR3nt: TGTGCCAGCAGTTACCCAAATTCACCCCTCCACTTT
abundance: NA; d_gene: TRBD2; j_gene: TRBJ2-7; v_gene: TRBV6-1; CDR3aa: CASWMGGLVAYEQYF; CDR3nt: TGTGCCAGCTGGATGGGGGGACTAGTGGCGTACGAGCAGTACTTC
abundance: NA; d_gene: NA; j_gene: TRBJ2-3; v_gene: TRBV30; CDR3aa: CAWRGDTQYF; CDR3nt: TGTGCCTGGAGGGGGGATACGCAGTATTTT
abundance: NA; d_gene: NA; j_gene: TRBJ1-1; v_gene: TRBV18; CDR3aa: CASSPYQANTEAFF; CDR3nt: TGTGCCAGCTCACCGTATCAGGCGAACACTGAAGCTTTCTTT
abundance: once; d_gene: NA; j_gene: TRBJ2-3; v_gene: TRBV7-2; CDR3aa: CASSSRGGGLTDTQYF; CDR3nt: TGTGCCAGCAGCTCTCGTGGAGGGGGCCTCACAGATACGCAGTATTTT
abundance: few; d_gene: NA; j_gene: TRBJ1-5; v_gene: TRBV7-8; CDR3aa: CASSSQPDQPQHF; CDR3nt: TGTGCCAGCAGCTCTCAACCTGATCAGCCCCAGCATTTT
abundance: NA; d_gene: NA; j_gene: TRBJ2-7; v_gene: TRBV6-5; CDR3aa: CASSDRDLAYEQYF; CDR3nt: TGTGCCAGCAGTGACCGGGACTTGGCCTACGAGCAGTACTTC
abundance: NA; d_gene: NA; j_gene: TRBJ1-2; v_gene: TRBV27; CDR3aa: CASSLSWRGAKASGYTF; CDR3nt: TGTGCCAGCAGTTTATCGTGGAGGGGAGCCAAGGCCTCTGGCTACACCTTC
abundance: NA; d_gene: NA; j_gene: TRBJ1-1; v_gene: TRBV20-1; CDR3aa: CSARYTEAFF; CDR3nt: TGCAGTGCTAGATACACTGAAGCTTTCTTT
abundance: NA; d_gene: NA; j_gene: TRBJ2-1; v_gene: TRBV10-3; CDR3aa: CAISESGSYNEQFF; CDR3nt: TGTGCCATCAGTGAGTCGGGGTCCTACAATGAGCAGTTCTTC
abundance: NA; d_gene: NA; j_gene: TRBJ2-7; v_gene: TRBV7-8; CDR3aa: CASSLGSSSYEQYF; CDR3nt: TGTGCCAGCAGCTTAGGCTCGAGCTCCTACGAGCAGTACTTC
abundance: few; d_gene: NA; j_gene: TRBJ1-5; v_gene: TRBV4-1; CDR3aa: CASSQHGLIHQPQHF; CDR3nt: TGCGCCAGCAGCCAACACGGGCTAATCCATCAGCCCCAGCATTTT
abundance: many; d_gene: TRBD2; j_gene: TRBJ2-4; v_gene: TRBV27; CDR3aa: CASSPTAAGVQYF; CDR3nt: TGTGCCAGCAGTCCCACAGCGGCGGGAGTTCAGTACTTC
abundance: NA; d_gene: TRBD2; j_gene: TRBJ2-1; v_gene: TRBV30; CDR3aa: CASGLAEQFF; CDR3nt: TGTGCCTCGGGACTAGCGGAGCAGTTCTTC
abundance: NA; d_gene: NA; j_gene: TRBJ2-3; v_gene: TRBV5-8; CDR3aa: CASSLRFSTDTQYF; CDR3nt: TGTGCCAGCAGCTTGAGATTTAGCACAGATACGCAGTATTTT
abundance: NA; d_gene: NA; j_gene: TRBJ2-1; v_gene: TRBV5-4; CDR3aa: CASSFGGTGSYNEQFF; CDR3nt: TGTGCCAGCAGCTTTGGCGGGACTGGATCCTACAATGAGCAGTTCTTC
abundance: NA; d_gene: NA; j_gene: TRBJ1-1; v_gene: TRBV18; CDR3aa: CASSIRGATNTEAFF; CDR3nt: TGTGCCAGCTCAATCCGGGGGGCCACGAACACTGAAGCTTTCTTT
abundance: NA; d_gene: NA; j_gene: TRBJ1-1; v_gene: TRBV6-1; CDR3aa: CASSEGGIFTEAFF; CDR3nt: TGTGCCAGCAGTGAAGGGGGGATATTCACTGAAGCTTTCTTT
abundance: once; d_gene: NA; j_gene: TRBJ2-7; v_gene: TRBV6-1; CDR3aa: CASSVNLDYEQYF; CDR3nt: TGTGCCAGCAGTGTTAATTTGGACTACGAGCAGTACTTC
abundance: NA; d_gene: NA; j_gene: TRBJ1-2; v_gene: TRBV9; CDR3aa: CASSVEWQSPLAGYTF; CDR3nt: TGTGCCAGCAGCGTAGAGTGGCAGTCCCCTCTAGCTGGCTACACCTTC
abundance: NA; d_gene: NA; j_gene: TRBJ1-3; v_gene: TRBV7-2; CDR3aa: CASSLEWAGNTIYF; CDR3nt: TGTGCCAGCAGCTTAGAATGGGCTGGAAACACCATATATTTT
abundance: NA; d_gene: NA; j_gene: TRBJ2-3; v_gene: TRBV5-1; CDR3aa: CASSAKLGADTQYF; CDR3nt: TGCGCCAGCAGCGCTAAGCTGGGAGCAGATACGCAGTATTTT
abundance: NA; d_gene: TRBD2; j_gene: TRBJ2-7; v_gene: TRBV5-4; CDR3aa: CASSLASGGADEQYF; CDR3nt: TGTGCCAGCAGCTTGGCTAGCGGGGGGGCCGACGAGCAGTACTTC
abundance: NA; d_gene: NA; j_gene: TRBJ2-3; v_gene: TRBV9; CDR3aa: CASSVNWDFTDTQYF; CDR3nt: TGTGCCAGCAGCGTAAATTGGGACTTCACAGATACGCAGTATTTT
abundance: NA; d_gene: NA; j_gene: TRBJ1-6; v_gene: TRBV5-4; CDR3aa: CASSAEGGAGSPLHF; CDR3nt: TGTGCCAGCAGCGCTGAGGGGGGCGCAGGATCACCCCTCCACTTT
abundance: NA; d_gene: NA; j_gene: TRBJ2-3; v_gene: TRBV7-9; CDR3aa: CASSSQRRPDLGDTQYF; CDR3nt: TGTGCCAGCAGCTCGCAGCGCAGGCCCGACTTGGGTGATACGCAGTATTTT
abundance: NA; d_gene: NA; j_gene: TRBJ2-5; v_gene: TRBV6-1; CDR3aa: CASSANLLTQYF; CDR3nt: TGTGCCAGCAGTGCCAATCTGTTGACCCAGTACTTC
abundance: NA; d_gene: NA; j_gene: TRBJ2-5; v_gene: TRBV19; CDR3aa: CASSLADGQETQYF; CDR3nt: TGTGCCAGTAGTCTGGCGGACGGCCAAGAGACCCAGTACTTC
abundance: NA; d_gene: TRBD1; j_gene: TRBJ2-3; v_gene: TRBV7-9; CDR3aa: CASSQQGGVNTQYF; CDR3nt: TGTGCCAGCAGCCAACAGGGGGGTGTAAATACGCAGTATTTT
abundance: NA; d_gene: TRBD1; j_gene: TRBJ2-7; v_gene: TRBV27; CDR3aa: CASSLSTGVGYEQYF; CDR3nt: TGTGCCAGCAGTTTATCGACAGGGGTTGGCTACGAGCAGTACTTC
abundance: NA; d_gene: NA; j_gene: TRBJ2-2; v_gene: TRBV5-1; CDR3aa: CASTYSALNTGELFF; CDR3nt: TGCGCCAGCACCTATAGCGCCTTGAACACCGGGGAGCTGTTTTTT
abundance: NA; d_gene: TRBD1; j_gene: TRBJ1-2; v_gene: TRBV4-3; CDR3aa: CASSQEWGQGGRNGYTF; CDR3nt: TGCGCCAGCAGCCAAGAATGGGGACAGGGGGGTAGGAATGGCTACACCTTC
abundance: few; d_gene: NA; j_gene: TRBJ2-7; v_gene: TRBV2; CDR3aa: CASSITTYEQYF; CDR3nt: TGTGCCAGCAGTATAACAACCTACGAGCAGTACTTC
abundance: few; d_gene: NA; j_gene: TRBJ1-4; v_gene: TRBV30; CDR3aa: CAWSAGTGNEKLFF; CDR3nt: TGTGCCTGGAGTGCGGGGACCGGAAATGAAAAACTGTTTTTT
abundance: NA; d_gene: TRBD1; j_gene: TRBJ2-1; v_gene: TRBV7-9; CDR3aa: CASSRGQGRHNEQFF; CDR3nt: TGTGCCAGCAGCCGAGGACAGGGTAGGCACAATGAGCAGTTCTTC
abundance: NA; d_gene: NA; j_gene: TRBJ2-3; v_gene: TRBV7-2; CDR3aa: CASSYRAPDTQYF; CDR3nt: TGTGCCAGCAGCTACAGGGCCCCGGATACGCAGTATTTT
abundance: once; d_gene: NA; j_gene: TRBJ1-5; v_gene: TRBV9; CDR3aa: CASSVASNQPQHF; CDR3nt: TGTGCCAGCAGCGTAGCATCCAATCAGCCCCAGCATTTT